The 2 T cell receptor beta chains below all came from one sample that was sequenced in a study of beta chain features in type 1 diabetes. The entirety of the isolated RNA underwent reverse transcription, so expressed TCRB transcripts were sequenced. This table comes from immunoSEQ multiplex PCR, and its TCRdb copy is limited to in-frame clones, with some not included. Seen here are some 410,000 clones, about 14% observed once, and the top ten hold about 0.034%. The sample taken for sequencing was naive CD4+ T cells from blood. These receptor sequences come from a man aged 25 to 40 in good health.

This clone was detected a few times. The CDR3 DNA sequence: TGTGCCAGCAGCTTAGTACGGAGCTCCTACAATGAGCAGTTCTTC. The encoded protein is CASSLVRSSYNEQFF. This chain uses TRBV7-2 with TRBJ2-1; D unresolved. V gave up 1 base and J gave up 0 bases, with 7 bases separating them. Germline CDR1 SGHTA, CDR2 FQGNSA. The CDR3 runs 15 residues.

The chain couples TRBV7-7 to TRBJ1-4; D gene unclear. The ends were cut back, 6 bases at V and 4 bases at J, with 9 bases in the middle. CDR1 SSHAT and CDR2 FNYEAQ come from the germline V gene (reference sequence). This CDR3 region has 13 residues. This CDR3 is CASSRGFNEKLFF. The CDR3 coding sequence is TGTGCCAGCAGTCGGGGTTTTAATGAAAAACTGTTTTTT.